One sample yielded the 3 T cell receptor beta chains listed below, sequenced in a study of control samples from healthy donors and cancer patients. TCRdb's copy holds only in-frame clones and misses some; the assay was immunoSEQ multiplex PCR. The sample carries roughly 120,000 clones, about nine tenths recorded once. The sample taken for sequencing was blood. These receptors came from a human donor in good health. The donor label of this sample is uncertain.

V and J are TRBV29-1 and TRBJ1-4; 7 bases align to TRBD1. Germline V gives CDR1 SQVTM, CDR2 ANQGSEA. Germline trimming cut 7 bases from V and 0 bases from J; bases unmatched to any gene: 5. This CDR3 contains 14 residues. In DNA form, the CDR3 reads TGCAGCGCCAGGACAGGAACAACTAATGAAAAACTGTTTTTT. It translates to CSARTGTTNEKLFF. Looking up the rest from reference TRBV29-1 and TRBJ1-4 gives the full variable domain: SAVISQKPSRDICQRGTSLTIQCQVDSQVTMMFWYRQQPGQSLTLIATANQGSEATYESGFVIDKFPISRPNLTFSTLTVSNMSPEDSSIYLCSARTGTTNEKLFFGSGTQLSVL.

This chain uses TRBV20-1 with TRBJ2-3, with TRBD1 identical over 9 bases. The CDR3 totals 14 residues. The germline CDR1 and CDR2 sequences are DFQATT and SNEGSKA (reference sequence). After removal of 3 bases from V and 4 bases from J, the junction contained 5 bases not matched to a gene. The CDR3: CSASTGGFPDTQYF. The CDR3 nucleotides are TGCAGTGCTAGTACAGGGGGCTTTCCAGATACGCAGTATTTT.

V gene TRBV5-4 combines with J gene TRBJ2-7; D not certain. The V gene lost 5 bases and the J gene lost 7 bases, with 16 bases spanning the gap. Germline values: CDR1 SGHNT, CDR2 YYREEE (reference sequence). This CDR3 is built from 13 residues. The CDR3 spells CASSSTRNSEQYF. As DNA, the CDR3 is TGTGCCAGCAGTTCGACCCGAAATTCAGAGCAGTACTTC.